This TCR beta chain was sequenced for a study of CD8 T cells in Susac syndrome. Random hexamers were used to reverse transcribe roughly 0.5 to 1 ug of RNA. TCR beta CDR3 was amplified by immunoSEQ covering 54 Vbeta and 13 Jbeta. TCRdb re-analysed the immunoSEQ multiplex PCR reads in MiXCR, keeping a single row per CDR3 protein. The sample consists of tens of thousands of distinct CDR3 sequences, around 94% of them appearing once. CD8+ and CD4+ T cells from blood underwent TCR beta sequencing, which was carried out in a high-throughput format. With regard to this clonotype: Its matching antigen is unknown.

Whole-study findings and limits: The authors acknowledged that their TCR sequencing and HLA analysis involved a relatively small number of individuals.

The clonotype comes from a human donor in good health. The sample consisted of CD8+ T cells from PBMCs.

The CDR3 sequence is CASRDFYYGYTF. The CDR3 DNA sequence: TGTGCCAGCAGAGACTTCTATTATGGCTACACCTTC. This chain joins TRBV9 and TRBJ1-2, with D unclear. There are 12 residues in the CDR3. CDR1 and CDR2 (germline): SGDLS, YYNGEE. Trimming cost V 5 bases and J 5 bases, with 10 bases left between them.